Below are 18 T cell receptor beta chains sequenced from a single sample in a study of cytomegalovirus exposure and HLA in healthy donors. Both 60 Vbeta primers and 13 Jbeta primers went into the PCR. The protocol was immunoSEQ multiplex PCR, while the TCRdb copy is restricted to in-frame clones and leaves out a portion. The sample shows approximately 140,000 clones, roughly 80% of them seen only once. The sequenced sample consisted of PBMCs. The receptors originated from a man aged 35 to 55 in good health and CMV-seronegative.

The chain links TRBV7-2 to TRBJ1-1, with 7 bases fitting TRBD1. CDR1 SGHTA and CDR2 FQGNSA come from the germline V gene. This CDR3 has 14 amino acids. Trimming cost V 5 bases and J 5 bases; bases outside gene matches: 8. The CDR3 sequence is CASSRRQGGTEAFF. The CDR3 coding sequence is TGTGCCAGCAGCCGACGACAGGGTGGAACTGAAGCTTTCTTT.

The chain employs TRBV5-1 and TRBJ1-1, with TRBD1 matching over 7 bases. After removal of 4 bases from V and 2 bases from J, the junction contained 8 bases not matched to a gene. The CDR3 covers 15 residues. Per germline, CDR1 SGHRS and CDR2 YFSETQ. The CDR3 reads CASSLRTGDNTEAFF. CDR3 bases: TGCGCCAGCAGCCTCCGGACAGGCGATAACACTGAAGCTTTCTTT.

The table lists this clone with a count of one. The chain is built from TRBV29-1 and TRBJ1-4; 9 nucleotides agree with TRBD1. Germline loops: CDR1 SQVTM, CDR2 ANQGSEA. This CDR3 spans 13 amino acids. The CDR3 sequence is CTARDRAVEKLFF. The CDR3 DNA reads TGCACCGCGAGGGACAGGGCGGTAGAAAAACTGTTTTTT.

Here the CDR3 DNA reads TGTGCCAGCAGCCCGACCCGGGACAGCTACAATGAGCAGTTCTTC. It yields the protein CASSPTRDSYNEQFF. The chain joins TRBV6-1 to TRBJ2-1; 7 bases map to TRBD1. The J segment lost 3 bases and the V segment lost 6 bases, leaving 8 bases of the junction unmatched. Germline assignment: CDR1 MNHNS and CDR2 SASEGT. The CDR3 length is 15 residues.

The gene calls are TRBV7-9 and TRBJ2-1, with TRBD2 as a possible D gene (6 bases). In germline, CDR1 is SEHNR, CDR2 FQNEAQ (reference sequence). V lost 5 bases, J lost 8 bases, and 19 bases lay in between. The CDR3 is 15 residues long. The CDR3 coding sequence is TGTGCCAGCAGCCCCGGGAGCTACGGCGGGGATGAGCAGTTCTTC. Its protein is CASSPGSYGGDEQFF.

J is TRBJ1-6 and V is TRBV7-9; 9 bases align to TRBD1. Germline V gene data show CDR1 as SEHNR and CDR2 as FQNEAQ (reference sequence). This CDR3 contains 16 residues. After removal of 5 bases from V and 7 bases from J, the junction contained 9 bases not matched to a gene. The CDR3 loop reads CASSAIQGALNSPLHF. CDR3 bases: TGTGCCAGCAGCGCGATACAGGGGGCTTTGAATTCACCCCTCCACTTT.

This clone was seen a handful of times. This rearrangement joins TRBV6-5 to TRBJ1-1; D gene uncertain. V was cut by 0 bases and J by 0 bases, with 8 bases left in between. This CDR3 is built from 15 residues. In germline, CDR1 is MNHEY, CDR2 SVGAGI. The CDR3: CASSYSTQMNTEAFF. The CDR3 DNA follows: TGTGCCAGCAGTTACTCGACACAAATGAACACTGAAGCTTTCTTT.

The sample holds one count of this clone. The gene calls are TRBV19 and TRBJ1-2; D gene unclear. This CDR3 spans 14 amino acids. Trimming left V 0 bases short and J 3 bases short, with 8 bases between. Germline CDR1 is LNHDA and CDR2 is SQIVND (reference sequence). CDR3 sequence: CASSIDTADYGYTF. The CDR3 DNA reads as TGTGCCAGTAGTATAGATACGGCGGACTATGGCTACACCTTC.

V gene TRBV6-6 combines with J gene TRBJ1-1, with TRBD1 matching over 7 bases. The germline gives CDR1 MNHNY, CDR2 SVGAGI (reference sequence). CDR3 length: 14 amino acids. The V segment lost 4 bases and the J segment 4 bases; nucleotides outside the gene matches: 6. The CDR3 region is CASSSSAGGTEAFF. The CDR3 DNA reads TGTGCCAGCAGTTCCTCCGCAGGGGGCACTGAAGCTTTCTTT.

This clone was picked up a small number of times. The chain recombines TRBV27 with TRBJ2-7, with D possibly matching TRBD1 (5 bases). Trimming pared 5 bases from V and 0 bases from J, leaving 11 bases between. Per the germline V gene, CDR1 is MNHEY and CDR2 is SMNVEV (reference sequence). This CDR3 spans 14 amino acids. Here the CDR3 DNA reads TGTGCCAGCAGTGGGTGGGGCGCCTCCTACGAGCAGTACTTC. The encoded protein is CASSGWGASYEQYF.

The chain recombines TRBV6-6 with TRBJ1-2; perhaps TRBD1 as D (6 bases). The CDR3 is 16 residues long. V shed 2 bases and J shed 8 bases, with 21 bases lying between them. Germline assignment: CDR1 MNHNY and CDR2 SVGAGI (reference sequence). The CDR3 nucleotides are TGTGCCAGCAGTTACGGCAACCGGGGACAAAGGCGAGGCTACACCTTC. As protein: CASSYGNRGQRRGYTF.

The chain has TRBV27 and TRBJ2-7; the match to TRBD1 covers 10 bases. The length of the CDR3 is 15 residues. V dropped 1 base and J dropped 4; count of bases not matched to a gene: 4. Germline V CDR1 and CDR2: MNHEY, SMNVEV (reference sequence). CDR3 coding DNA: TGTGCCAGCAGTTTATGGGGGACAGGGGATTACGAGCAGTACTTC. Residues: CASSLWGTGDYEQYF.

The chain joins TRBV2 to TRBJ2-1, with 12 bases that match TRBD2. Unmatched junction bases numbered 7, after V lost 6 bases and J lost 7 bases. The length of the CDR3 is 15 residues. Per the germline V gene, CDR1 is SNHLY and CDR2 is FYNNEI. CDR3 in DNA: TGTGCCAGCAGACTAGCGGGGGGCACCAGAAATGAGCAGTTCTTC. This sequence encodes CASRLAGGTRNEQFF.

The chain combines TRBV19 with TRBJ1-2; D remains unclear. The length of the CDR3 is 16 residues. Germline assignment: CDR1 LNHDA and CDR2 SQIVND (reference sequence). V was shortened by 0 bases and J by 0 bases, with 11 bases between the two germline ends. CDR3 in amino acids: CASSIETLGANYGYTF. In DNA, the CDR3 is TGTGCCAGTAGTATAGAAACCCTGGGAGCTAACTATGGCTACACCTTC.

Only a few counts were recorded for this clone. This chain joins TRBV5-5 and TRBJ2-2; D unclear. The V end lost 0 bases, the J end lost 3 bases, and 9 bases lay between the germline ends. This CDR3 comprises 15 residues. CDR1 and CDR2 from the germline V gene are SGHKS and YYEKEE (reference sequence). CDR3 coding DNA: TGTGCCAGCAGCTTGGAATCCCGGTACACCGGGGAGCTGTTTTTT. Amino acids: CASSLESRYTGELFF. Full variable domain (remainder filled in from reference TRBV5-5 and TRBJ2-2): DAGVTQSPTHLIKTRGQQVTLRCSPISGHKSVSWYQQVLGQGPQFIFQYYEKEERGRGNFPDRFSARQFPNYSSELNVNALLLGDSALYLCASSLESRYTGELFFGEGSRLTVL.

The CDR3, as DNA: TGCGCCAGCAGCTTGGGACCGTGGGGGGATCAGCCCCAGCATTTT. Translation gives CASSLGPWGDQPQHF. The chain links TRBV5-1 to TRBJ1-5, with a weak D call TRBD1 (5 bases). Trimming removed 0 bases from V and 5 bases from J, with 12 bases in between. From germline, CDR1 is SGHRS and CDR2 YFSETQ. This CDR3 region has 15 residues.

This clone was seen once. DNA of the CDR3: TGTGCCAGCAGCCCAGGGGTTTACAATGAGCAGTTCTTC. This gives the protein CASSPGVYNEQFF. This chain joins TRBV7-6 and TRBJ2-1, with D perhaps TRBD1 (6 bases). Germline CDR1 and CDR2: SGHVS and FNYEAQ. The germline V and J ends were trimmed by 5 bases and 4 bases, with 9 bases remaining between them. The CDR3 contains 13 residues.

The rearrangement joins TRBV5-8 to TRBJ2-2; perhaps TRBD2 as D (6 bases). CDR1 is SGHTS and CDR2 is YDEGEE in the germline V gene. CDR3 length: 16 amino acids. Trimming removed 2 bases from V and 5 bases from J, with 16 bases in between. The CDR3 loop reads CASSFMVGAGTGELFF. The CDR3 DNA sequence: TGTGCCAGCAGCTTCATGGTGGGCGCGGGGACCGGGGAGCTGTTTTTT.